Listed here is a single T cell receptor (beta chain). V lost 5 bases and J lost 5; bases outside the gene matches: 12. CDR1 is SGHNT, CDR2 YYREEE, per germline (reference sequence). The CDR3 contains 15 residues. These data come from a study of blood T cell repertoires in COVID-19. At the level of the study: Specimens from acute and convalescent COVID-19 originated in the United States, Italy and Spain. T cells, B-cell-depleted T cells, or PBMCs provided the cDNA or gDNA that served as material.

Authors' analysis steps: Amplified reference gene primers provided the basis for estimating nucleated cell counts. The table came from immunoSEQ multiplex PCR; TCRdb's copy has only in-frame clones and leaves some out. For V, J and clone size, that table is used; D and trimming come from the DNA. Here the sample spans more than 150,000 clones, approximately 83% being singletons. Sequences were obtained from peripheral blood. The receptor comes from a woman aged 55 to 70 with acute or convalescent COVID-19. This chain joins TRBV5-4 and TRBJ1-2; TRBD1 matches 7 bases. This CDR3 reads CASRPQRQGTYGYTF. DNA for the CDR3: TGTGCCAGCAGGCCCCAACGACAGGGCACATATGGCTACACCTTC.